The T cell receptor beta chain described here comes from a study of T cell responses to AZD1222 COVID-19 vaccine. Regarding the study as a whole: As reported, nearly half of all spike-specific TCRs target variant regions that are unmutated. Only after the peak T cell response were repertoires sampled.

As concerns this clone: No antigen is known for it.

Second doses at about 4 or about 12 weeks were pooled. Clones were sequenced by immunoSEQ multiplex PCR, and TCRdb holds only the in-frame ones, with some missing. The table has about 150,000 clones, about 87% seen once. From germline, CDR1 is DFQATT and CDR2 SNEGSKA (reference sequence). The CDR3 is made up of 10 amino acids. Trimming pared 5 bases from V and 8 bases from J, leaving 7 bases between. The TCR sequence derives from an adult who received the AZD1222 COVID-19 vaccine. The chain joins TRBV20-1 to TRBJ2-1, with unresolved D. The material was peripheral blood, obtained 28 days after the second AZD1222 dose. The CDR3 bases are TGCAGTGCTCCCTTGCATGAGCAGTTCTTC. It encodes CSAPLHEQFF.